This TCR beta chain derives from a study of T cells in Graves' hyperthyroidism and ophthalmopathy. Amplification of TCR beta CDR3 regions used RNA as the template. The TCR CDR3 was amplified in a first-round RT-PCR using the HTBI primer set. TCRdb reanalysed the multiplex PCR reads using MiXCR and keeps one entry per CDR3 protein. The table lists more than 350,000 distinct CDR3 sequences, about 15% of them singletons, with approximately 29% in the top ten. Whole-study results and caveats: Blood also carried most thyroid clonotypes expanded above 0.001.

Lactation, pregnancy, other autoimmune disease or uncontrolled infection led to exclusion of patients. The diagnoses drew upon clinical symptoms, serum thyroxine and TRAb, thyroid ultrasound and orbital computed tomography. Using more than 7.5 ml of fresh peripheral blood, PBMCs were prepared. There are many counts of this clonotype. Its antigen is unidentified. Source material: blood. This clonotype was obtained from a woman aged 30 to 39 with Graves' hyperthyroidism.

This CDR3 reads CASSPPAGVSMNEQFF. CDR3 coding DNA: TGTGCCAGCAGTCCCCCGGCGGGAGTATCTATGAATGAGCAGTTCTTC. The chain is built from TRBV28 and TRBJ2-1, with 7 nucleotides matching TRBD2. Per germline, CDR1 MDHEN and CDR2 SYDVKM. The CDR3 extends over 16 amino acids. After removal of 5 bases from V and 7 bases from J, the junction contained 14 bases not matched to a gene.